This T cell receptor beta chain was profiled in a study of T cell repertoires in cytomegalovirus infection. Across the whole study: From public TCR beta signatures came an indication of both CMV infection and matching HLA type.

Study-wide findings and caveats: The ex vivo response was dominated by HLA-C-restricted CMV-specific TCR beta clonotypes. The study identified carriers of CMV plus the relevant HLA from cumulative public TCR beta family frequency.

Trimming removed 3 bases at V and 0 bases at J, with 7 bases between. There are 13 residues in the CDR3. Germline CDR1 reads DFQATT; CDR2 reads SNEGSKA (reference sequence). A word on this clonotype: Its antigen is unidentified.

TCRdb re-derived calls from the reads in MiXCR, one entry per CDR3 protein. The sample has around 310,000 distinct CDR3 sequences; 15% to 20% are singletons. The V call is TRBV20-1, the J call TRBJ2-3; D call uncertain. The sequence was collected from a human donor in good health (CMV status not recorded). Some clones in this sample may be carry-over from other donors' samples. Sequenced material: PBMCs. CDR3 protein: CSARDSSTDTQYF. CDR3 DNA sequence: TGCAGTGCTAGGGATTCTAGCACAGATACGCAGTATTTT.